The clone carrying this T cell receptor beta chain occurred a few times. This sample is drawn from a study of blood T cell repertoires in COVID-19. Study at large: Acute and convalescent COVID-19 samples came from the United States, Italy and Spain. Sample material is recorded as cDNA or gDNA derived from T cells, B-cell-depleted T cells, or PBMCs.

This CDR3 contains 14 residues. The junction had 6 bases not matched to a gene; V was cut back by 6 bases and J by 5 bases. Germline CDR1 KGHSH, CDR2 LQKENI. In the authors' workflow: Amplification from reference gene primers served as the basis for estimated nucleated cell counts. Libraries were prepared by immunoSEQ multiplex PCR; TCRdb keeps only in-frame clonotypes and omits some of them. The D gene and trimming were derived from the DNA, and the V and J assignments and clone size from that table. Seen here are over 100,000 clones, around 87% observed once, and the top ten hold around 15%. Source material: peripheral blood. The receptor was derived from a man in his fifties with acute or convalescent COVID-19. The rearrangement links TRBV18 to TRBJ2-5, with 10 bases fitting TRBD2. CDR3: CASSPSGREETQYF. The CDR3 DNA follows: TGTGCCAGCTCCCCCAGCGGGAGGGAGGAGACCCAGTACTTC.